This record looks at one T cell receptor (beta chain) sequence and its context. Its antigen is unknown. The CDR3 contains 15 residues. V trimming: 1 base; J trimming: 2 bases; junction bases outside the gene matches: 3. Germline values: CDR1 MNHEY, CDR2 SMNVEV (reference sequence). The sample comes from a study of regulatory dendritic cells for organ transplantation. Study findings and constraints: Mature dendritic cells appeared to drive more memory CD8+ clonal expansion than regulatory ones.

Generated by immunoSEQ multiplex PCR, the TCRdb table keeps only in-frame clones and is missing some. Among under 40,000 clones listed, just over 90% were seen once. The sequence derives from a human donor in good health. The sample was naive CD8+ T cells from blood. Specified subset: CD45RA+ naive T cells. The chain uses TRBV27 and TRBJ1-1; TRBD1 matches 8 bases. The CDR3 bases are TGTGCCAGCAGTTTATACACAGGGGGAAACACTGAAGCTTTCTTT. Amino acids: CASSLYTGGNTEAFF.